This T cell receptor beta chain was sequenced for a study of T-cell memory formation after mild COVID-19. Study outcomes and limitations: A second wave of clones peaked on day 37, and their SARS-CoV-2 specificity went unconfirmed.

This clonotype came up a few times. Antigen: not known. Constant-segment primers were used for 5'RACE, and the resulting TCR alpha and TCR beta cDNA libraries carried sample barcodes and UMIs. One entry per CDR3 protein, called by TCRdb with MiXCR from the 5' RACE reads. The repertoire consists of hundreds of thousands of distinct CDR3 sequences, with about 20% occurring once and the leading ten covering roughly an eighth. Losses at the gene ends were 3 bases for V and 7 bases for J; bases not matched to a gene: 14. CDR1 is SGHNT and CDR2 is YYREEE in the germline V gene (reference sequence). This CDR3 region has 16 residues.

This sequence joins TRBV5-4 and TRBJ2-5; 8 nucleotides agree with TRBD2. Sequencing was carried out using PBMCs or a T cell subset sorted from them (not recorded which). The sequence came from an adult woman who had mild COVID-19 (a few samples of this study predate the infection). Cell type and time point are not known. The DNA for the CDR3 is TGTGCCAGCAGCTCACATAGCGGGGCAGCGTCGCGGACCCAGTACTTC. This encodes CASSSHSGAASRTQYF.